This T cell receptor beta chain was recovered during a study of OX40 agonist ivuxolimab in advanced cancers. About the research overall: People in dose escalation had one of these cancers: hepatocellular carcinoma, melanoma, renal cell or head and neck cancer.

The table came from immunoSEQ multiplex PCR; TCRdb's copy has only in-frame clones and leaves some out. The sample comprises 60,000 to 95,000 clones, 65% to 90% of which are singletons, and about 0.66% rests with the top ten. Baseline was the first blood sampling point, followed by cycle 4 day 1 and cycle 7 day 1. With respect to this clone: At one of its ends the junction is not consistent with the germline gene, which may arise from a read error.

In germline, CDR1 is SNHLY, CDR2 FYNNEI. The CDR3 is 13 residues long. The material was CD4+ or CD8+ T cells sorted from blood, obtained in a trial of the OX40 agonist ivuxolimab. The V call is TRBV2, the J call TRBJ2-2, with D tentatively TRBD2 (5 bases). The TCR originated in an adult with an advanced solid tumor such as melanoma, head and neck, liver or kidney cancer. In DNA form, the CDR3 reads TGTGCCAGCAGTGACGACGCGATCGGGAAGCTGTTTTTT. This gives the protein CASSDDAIGKLFF.